Reported below is one T cell receptor beta chain. Its antigen is currently not known. The germline gene is not matched at one end of the junction; a read error may be the cause. The data derive from a study of tumor and adjacent non-tumor tissue in lung cancer (dated by TCRdb to 2016 to 2019). Notes on the research overall: The cohort included about a dozen adenocarcinoma, 2 squamous cell carcinoma and 1 small cell lung cancer patients. Ages among the approximately 15 patients ranged from about 30 to 76 years, there were roughly ten men and 5 women, and disease was at TNM stage I to III. Sequencing generated a total of some 130 million productive TCRbeta reads, averaging approximately 3.8 million reads per sample. Using bulk TCRbeta repertoires from approximately 15 lung cancer patients, the study set lung tumor tissue side by side with matched distant non-tumor lung tissue. TCRbeta CDR3 sequencing was performed on roughly 27 paired specimens, with one tumor sample and one normal lung sample collected per patient.

The method was multiplex PCR. For sequencing, an Illumina HiSeq 2500 was employed. TCRbeta libraries were constructed through three rounds of nested PCR with primers (Table S4) according to protocols adapted from ARM-PCR. Before sequencing, PCR products in the 200-500 bp range were cut out of the gel and cleaned up using the QIAquick gel extraction kit. In the source study's methods: Trimmomatic was used to clean the reads, FLASH was used to merge the reads into complete CDR3 sequences, and MiTCR was used to assign the reads to V(D)J germline segments. Clonal diversity was calculated as the inverse Simpson's index using VDJtools. A read counted as productive if the sequence was in-frame and lacked a premature stop codon. TCRdb passed the public sequencing reads through fastp at Q25 and MiXCR, retaining productive beta sequences. Rows with a matching CDR3 protein are joined into one entry that keeps the most common DNA and genes. For this entry, the V and J calls and clone size follow TCRdb and not the study's own pipeline. The sample data list 75,000 to 80,000 distinct CDR3 sequences, and 75% to 90% of these were observed just once. The biggest ten clones account for 10% to 15% of the sample.

Overall study results and their limits: Significantly higher TCR diversity (inverse Simpson) was observed in tumor tissue than in normal lung tissue (approximately 430 vs 150, P = 0.0075, Mann-Whitney U test). Peripheral blood was not sequenced, so blood TCRbeta repertoires in these lung cancer patients were not examined. Younger patients had significantly higher TCR diversity, and higher tumor TCR diversity was associated with shorter overall and disease-free survival. In normal lung, the top 100 clones accounted for a significantly larger cumulative share of the repertoire than in tumor tissue. The methods do not name the sequencing platform or mention unique molecular identifiers. With only about 14 patients in the cohort, the authors noted that larger samples and more detailed clinical data are needed.

The CDR3 sequence holds 14 residues, the cysteine and phenylalanine included. Only the CDR3 portion is preserved as DNA: 42 bases, with reading frame beginning at the first base. RNA was extracted from bulk unsorted tissue and checked for quality with a NanoDrop ND-1000 and an Agilent 2100. Newly diagnosed lung cancer patients without prior chemotherapy who had been admitted for thoracic surgery in China between August and November 2014 were enrolled as donors. Patients with previous radiotherapy or chemotherapy, or with another concurrent cancer, were excluded from the study. Pieces of surgical tissue measuring 1-2 cm3 were kept in RNAlater solution and stored at -80 degrees C until use.

The sequence joins TRBV12-3 or TRBV12-4 to TRBJ2-3; the D gene is unclear. Sample: lung tumor tissue. The sequence was collected from a woman aged 50 to 65 with non-small cell lung cancer. The CDR3 protein: CTSSPLVGTDTQYF. In nucleotides, the sequence is TGTACCAGCAGTCCCCTAGTTGGCACAGATACGCAGTATTTT.